These T cell receptor beta chains were read from a single sample in a study of blood T cell repertoires in COVID-19. TCRdb's copy holds only in-frame clones and misses some; the assay was immunoSEQ multiplex PCR. The sample has 200,000 or so clones; about 84% are singletons. The sequencing input was peripheral blood. These receptors came from a person between 65 and 79 years old with COVID-19, enrolled during active disease. Each CDR3 is given with its conserved first and last residue. The order of the fields is D gene, CDR3 length, clone size, J gene, V gene, CDR3 protein, CDR3 DNA. D genes are given only for firm matches. Some rows have no size entry. The others give once, few or many, or a class for an expanded clone.

d_gene: TRBD1
len: 14
abundance: -
j_gene: TRBJ1-2
v_gene: TRBV2
CDR3aa: CASSHRQGVGGYTF
CDR3nt: TGTGCCAGCAGTCACCGACAGGGGGTCGGTGGCTACACCTTC

d_gene: -
len: 16
abundance: once
j_gene: TRBJ2-2
v_gene: TRBV7-6
CDR3aa: CASSLRQTGNTGELFF
CDR3nt: TGTGCCAGCAGCTTAAGACAAACAGGAAACACCGGGGAGCTGTTTTTT

d_gene: -
len: 14
abundance: few
j_gene: TRBJ1-6
v_gene: TRBV28
CDR3aa: CASTLAGSSSPLHF
CDR3nt: TGTGCCAGCACCCTCGCAGGTTCCAGTTCACCCCTCCACTTT

d_gene: -
len: 12
abundance: -
j_gene: TRBJ1-2
v_gene: TRBV10-3
CDR3aa: CAIRYDSYGYTF
CDR3nt: TGTGCCATCAGATACGATAGCTATGGCTACACCTTC

d_gene: TRBD1
len: 15
abundance: -
j_gene: TRBJ2-7
v_gene: TRBV5-1
CDR3aa: CASSSSGTGVYEQYF
CDR3nt: TGCGCCAGCAGCTCCTCCGGGACAGGGGTCTACGAGCAGTACTTC

d_gene: TRBD1
len: 15
abundance: -
j_gene: TRBJ2-2
v_gene: TRBV6-5
CDR3aa: CASRRTGTNTGELFF
CDR3nt: TGTGCCAGCAGGAGGACAGGCACTAACACCGGGGAGCTGTTTTTT

d_gene: -
len: 11
abundance: -
j_gene: TRBJ1-2
v_gene: TRBV20-1
CDR3aa: CSAQGQLGYTF
CDR3nt: TGCAGTGCTCAAGGACAGTTGGGCTACACCTTC

d_gene: -
len: 13
abundance: -
j_gene: TRBJ1-1
v_gene: TRBV6-5
CDR3aa: CASSYSTSTEAFF
CDR3nt: TGTGCCAGCAGTTACTCCACGAGCACTGAAGCTTTCTTT

d_gene: -
len: 15
abundance: -
j_gene: TRBJ2-4
v_gene: TRBV18
CDR3aa: CASSGGNTAKNIQYF
CDR3nt: TGTGCCAGCTCAGGGGGGAATACAGCCAAAAACATTCAGTACTTC

d_gene: TRBD2
len: 13
abundance: once
j_gene: TRBJ2-5
v_gene: TRBV10-3
CDR3aa: CAILAGGGETQYF
CDR3nt: TGTGCCATATTAGCGGGAGGAGGAGAGACCCAGTACTTC

d_gene: TRBD1
len: 14
abundance: -
j_gene: TRBJ1-1
v_gene: TRBV7-9
CDR3aa: CASSLIRTGEEAFF
CDR3nt: TGTGCCAGCAGCTTAATTAGGACAGGAGAAGAAGCTTTCTTT

d_gene: -
len: 15
abundance: -
j_gene: TRBJ2-3
v_gene: TRBV11-3
CDR3aa: CASSLEGGSTDTQYF
CDR3nt: TGTGCCAGCAGCTTAGAAGGGGGTAGCACAGATACGCAGTATTTT

d_gene: TRBD1
len: 20
abundance: few
j_gene: TRBJ2-7
v_gene: TRBV9
CDR3aa: CASSPGAPGGGQGASYEQYF
CDR3nt: TGTGCCAGCAGCCCAGGTGCCCCAGGGGGCGGACAGGGGGCGTCTTACGAGCAGTACTTC

d_gene: TRBD1
len: 16
abundance: -
j_gene: TRBJ1-1
v_gene: TRBV6-5
CDR3aa: CASSYLGTGFLTEAFF
CDR3nt: TGTGCCAGCAGTTATCTAGGGACAGGGTTTCTCACTGAAGCTTTCTTT

d_gene: -
len: 12
abundance: -
j_gene: TRBJ1-2
v_gene: TRBV19
CDR3aa: CASSIRGYGYTF
CDR3nt: TGTGCCAGTAGTATCAGGGGATATGGCTACACCTTC

d_gene: -
len: 15
abundance: -
j_gene: TRBJ1-5
v_gene: TRBV19
CDR3aa: CASSTRQRGTQPQHF
CDR3nt: TGTGCCAGTAGTACGCGTCAGCGGGGAACTCAGCCCCAGCATTTT

d_gene: TRBD2
len: 13
abundance: -
j_gene: TRBJ2-1
v_gene: TRBV12-3/TRBV12-4
CDR3aa: CASGTSAYNEQFF
CDR3nt: TGTGCCAGCGGGACTAGCGCGTACAATGAGCAGTTCTTC

d_gene: -
len: 14
abundance: once
j_gene: TRBJ1-1
v_gene: TRBV3-1/TRBV3-2
CDR3aa: CASSERALNTEAFF
CDR3nt: TGTGCCAGCTCCGAGAGGGCCCTGAACACTGAAGCTTTCTTT

d_gene: -
len: 14
abundance: -
j_gene: TRBJ2-7
v_gene: TRBV6-2/TRBV6-3
CDR3aa: CASSYGGVAYEQYF
CDR3nt: TGTGCCAGCAGTTATGGAGGGGTGGCCTACGAGCAGTACTTC

d_gene: -
len: 18
abundance: -
j_gene: TRBJ2-6
v_gene: TRBV4-3
CDR3aa: CASSQGGRSLSGANVLTF
CDR3nt: TGCGCCAGCAGCCAAGGGGGCAGGTCCCTTTCTGGGGCCAACGTCCTGACTTTC

d_gene: -
len: 14
abundance: many
j_gene: TRBJ2-7
v_gene: TRBV6-6
CDR3aa: CASSYKGPLYEQYF
CDR3nt: TGTGCCAGCAGTTACAAGGGGCCTCTCTACGAGCAGTACTTC

d_gene: -
len: 16
abundance: once
j_gene: TRBJ2-7
v_gene: TRBV6-5
CDR3aa: CASSYSPAPAFYEQYF
CDR3nt: TGTGCCAGCAGTTACTCGCCAGCGCCTGCATTCTACGAGCAGTACTTC

d_gene: TRBD1
len: 15
abundance: -
j_gene: TRBJ2-7
v_gene: TRBV28
CDR3aa: CASSSRDSPTYEQYF
CDR3nt: TGTGCCAGCAGTTCCCGGGACAGCCCAACCTACGAGCAGTACTTC

d_gene: -
len: 14
abundance: -
j_gene: TRBJ1-2
v_gene: TRBV6-5
CDR3aa: CASSSDGPRGGYTF
CDR3nt: TGTGCCAGCAGTTCGGACGGCCCGCGAGGGGGCTACACCTTC

d_gene: TRBD1
len: 14
abundance: -
j_gene: TRBJ2-3
v_gene: TRBV7-9
CDR3aa: CASSFDRGFDTQYF
CDR3nt: TGTGCCAGCAGCTTCGACAGGGGATTCGATACGCAGTATTTT

d_gene: -
len: 13
abundance: -
j_gene: TRBJ1-5
v_gene: TRBV3-1/TRBV3-2
CDR3aa: CASAGGANQPQHF
CDR3nt: TGTGCCAGCGCCGGCGGGGCCAATCAGCCCCAGCATTTT

d_gene: -
len: 16
abundance: -
j_gene: TRBJ1-1
v_gene: TRBV11-2
CDR3aa: CASSPDPGLVDTEAFF
CDR3nt: TGTGCCAGCAGCCCAGATCCAGGGCTTGTGGACACTGAAGCTTTCTTT

d_gene: -
len: 12
abundance: -
j_gene: TRBJ1-2
v_gene: TRBV30
CDR3aa: CAWSGGGYGYTF
CDR3nt: TGTGCCTGGAGCGGGGGTGGCTATGGCTACACCTTC

d_gene: TRBD2
len: 14
abundance: -
j_gene: TRBJ2-1
v_gene: TRBV7-9
CDR3aa: CASSLLAGSNEQFF
CDR3nt: TGTGCCAGCAGCTTACTAGCGGGATCCAATGAGCAGTTCTTC

d_gene: -
len: 13
abundance: -
j_gene: TRBJ1-3
v_gene: TRBV6-2/TRBV6-3
CDR3aa: CASSLYAGNTIYF
CDR3nt: TGTGCCAGCAGCCTCTACGCTGGAAACACCATATATTTT

d_gene: TRBD2
len: 15
abundance: -
j_gene: TRBJ2-7
v_gene: TRBV18
CDR3aa: CASSRTSGSEYEQYF
CDR3nt: TGTGCCAGCTCACGAACTAGCGGGAGTGAGTACGAGCAGTACTTC

d_gene: TRBD2
len: 16
abundance: -
j_gene: TRBJ2-7
v_gene: TRBV3-1/TRBV3-2
CDR3aa: CASSQQWSGASYEQYF
CDR3nt: TGTGCCAGCAGCCAGCAGTGGAGCGGGGCCTCCTACGAGCAGTACTTC

d_gene: TRBD1
len: 15
abundance: once
j_gene: TRBJ2-3
v_gene: TRBV5-1
CDR3aa: CASSPSGQGFDTQYF
CDR3nt: TGCGCCAGCAGCCCGTCGGGACAGGGTTTCGATACGCAGTATTTT

d_gene: TRBD2
len: 17
abundance: -
j_gene: TRBJ2-2
v_gene: TRBV7-8
CDR3aa: CASSLSLAGGNTGELFF
CDR3nt: TGTGCCAGCAGCTTATCCCTAGCGGGGGGAAACACCGGGGAGCTGTTTTTT

d_gene: -
len: 15
abundance: -
j_gene: TRBJ2-7
v_gene: TRBV6-2/TRBV6-3
CDR3aa: CASSPVVARVSEQYF
CDR3nt: TGTGCCAGCAGTCCCGTAGTAGCGCGGGTCTCCGAGCAGTACTTC